This TCR beta chain derives from a study of T cells in localized non-small cell lung cancer. Some clones are missing from TCRdb's copy, which holds only in-frame ones; the method was immunoSEQ multiplex PCR. In the table there are roughly 13,000 clones, 75% to 90% of which are singletons. The sequencing used peripheral blood, collected before any cancer treatment. The receptor was isolated from a male donor at least 60 years old with stage I squamous cell lung carcinoma.

CDR3 amino acids: CATSPGLAPEETQYF. As DNA, the CDR3 is TGTGCCACCAGCCCAGGACTAGCGCCGGAAGAGACCCAGTACTTC. The chain has TRBV15 and TRBJ2-5, with 9 bases aligning to TRBD2. The length of the CDR3 is 15 residues. The germline CDR1 and CDR2 sequences are LNHNV and YYDKDF (reference sequence). V trimming: 5 bases; J trimming: 3 bases; junction bases outside the gene matches: 7.